This TCR beta chain was recorded in a study of CD8 T cells in ankylosing spondylitis. TCRdb fed the 5' RACE reads into MiXCR, producing one record per CDR3 protein. This table has about 220,000 distinct CDR3 sequences, 8% to 11% appearing once. Study-wide findings and caveats: Within ankylosing spondylitis blood, a TCR beta motif made up of under 10 highly homologous variants appeared to be characteristic. In synovial fluid and blood from reactive arthritis, some motif variants were previously reported.

CDR1 is SGHTA, CDR2 FQGTGA, per germline. This CDR3 contains 18 residues. With 2 bases removed from V and 2 bases from J, the gap between germline ends came to 21 bases. This clonotype has at least ten counts. What it binds is not known. The sequence derives from a male donor with ankylosing spondylitis or in good health (not recorded which). The sequencing input was blood, either unsorted or a sorted T cell fraction (not recorded which). The J gene is TRBJ1-1, the V gene TRBV7-3, with a tentative D call TRBD1 (6 bases). The CDR3 spells CASSLPETGSTLNTEAFF. CDR3 coding DNA: TGTGCCAGCAGCTTACCGGAAACAGGGAGCACCCTTAACACTGAAGCTTTCTTT. The full variable domain, in which reference TRBV7-3 and TRBJ1-1 provide the parts outside the CDR3, is GAGVSQTPSNKVTEKGKYVELRCDPISGHTALYWYRQSLGQGPEFLIYFQGTGAADDSGLPNDRFFAVRPEGSVSTLKIQRTERGDSAVYLCASSLPETGSTLNTEAFFGQGTRLTVV.